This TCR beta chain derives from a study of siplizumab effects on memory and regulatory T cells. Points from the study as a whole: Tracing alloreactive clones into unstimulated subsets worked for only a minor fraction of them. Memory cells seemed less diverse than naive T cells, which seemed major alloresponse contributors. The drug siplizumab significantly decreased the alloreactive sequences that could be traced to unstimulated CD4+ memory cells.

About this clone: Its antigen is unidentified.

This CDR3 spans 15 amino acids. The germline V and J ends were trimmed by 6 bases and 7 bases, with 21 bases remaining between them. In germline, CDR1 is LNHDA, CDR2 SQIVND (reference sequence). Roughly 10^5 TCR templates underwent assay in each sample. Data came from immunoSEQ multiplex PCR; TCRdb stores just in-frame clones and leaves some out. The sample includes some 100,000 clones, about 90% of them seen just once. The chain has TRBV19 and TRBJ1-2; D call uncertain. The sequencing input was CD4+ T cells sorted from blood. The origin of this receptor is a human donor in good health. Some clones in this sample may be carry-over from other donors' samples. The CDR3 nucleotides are TGTGCCAGTAGCCCTGACGTGGATCTTCGGCTTGGCTACACCTTC. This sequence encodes CASSPDVDLRLGYTF. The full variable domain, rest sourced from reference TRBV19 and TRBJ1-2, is DGGITQSPKYLFRKEGQNVTLSCEQNLNHDAMYWYRQDPGQGLRLIYYSQIVNDFQKGDIAEGYSVSREKKESFPLTVTSAQKNPTAFYLCASSPDVDLRLGYTFGSGTRLTVV.